Presented here are 21 T cell receptor beta chains from one specimen sequenced in a study of blood T cell repertoires in COVID-19. Produced via immunoSEQ multiplex PCR; TCRdb's table is partial and in-frame only. The table has roughly 250,000 clones, approximately 90% seen once. Sequencing was carried out using PBMCs or T cells enriched from blood (not recorded which). The receptors were sampled from a woman in her thirties with acute COVID-19.

The chain links TRBV10-3 to TRBJ2-7; D may be TRBD1 (6 bases). Germline V gene lookup returns CDR1 ENHRY and CDR2 SYGVKD. The V gene lost 4 bases and the J gene lost 2 bases, with 15 bases spanning the gap. CDR3 length: 15 amino acids. Here the CDR3 DNA reads TGTGCCATCAGTGGATCGGACAGATCGCCCTACGAGCAGTACTTC. This codes for CAISGSDRSPYEQYF.

As to this clone: The same CDR3 arises from other DNA sequences in this sample as well. V and J are TRBV7-9 and TRBJ1-5, with 7 positions matching TRBD1. The V gene's germline CDR1 is SEHNR and CDR2 FQNEAQ (reference sequence). CDR3 size: 14 residues. The junction had 2 bases not matched to a gene; V was cut back by 5 bases and J by 1 base. CDR3 bases: TGTGCCAGCAGCCCGACAGGGAGCAATCAGCCCCAGCATTTT. Protein product: CASSPTGSNQPQHF.

The rearrangement joins TRBV2 to TRBJ2-7, with 7 bases lining up with TRBD2. The germline V gene encodes CDR1 SNHLY and CDR2 FYNNEI. V trimming: 3 bases; J trimming: 4 bases; junction bases outside the gene matches: 12. The CDR3 spans 16 residues. The CDR3 loop reads CASSEESAGISYEQYF. The CDR3, as DNA: TGTGCCAGCAGTGAGGAGTCAGCGGGAATTTCTTACGAGCAGTACTTC.

This clone was seen just once. This chain links TRBV11-1 with TRBJ1-1, with D unresolved. The ends were cut back, 0 bases at V and 5 bases at J, with 7 bases in the middle. The CDR3 is 13 amino acids. Germline V gene lookup returns CDR1 SGHAT and CDR2 FQDESV (reference sequence). The CDR3 region is CASSLARATEAFF. CDR3 coding DNA: TGTGCCAGCAGCTTAGCGCGGGCGACTGAAGCTTTCTTT.

V gene TRBV5-4 combines with J gene TRBJ2-1; 10 positions agree with TRBD2. With 5 bases clipped from V and 6 bases from J, the junction kept 8 bases outside the gene matches. CDR1 SGHNT and CDR2 YYREEE come from the germline V gene (reference sequence). This CDR3 spans 15 amino acids. CDR3 residues: CASRPAGGPSNEQFF. CDR3 DNA sequence: TGTGCCAGCAGGCCAGCGGGAGGGCCTAGCAATGAGCAGTTCTTC.

The rearrangement links TRBV5-1 to TRBJ1-1, with TRBD1 matching over 7 bases. Losses at the gene ends were 0 bases for V and 4 bases for J; bases not matched to a gene: 3. This CDR3 region has 14 residues. CDR1 is SGHRS and CDR2 is YFSETQ in the germline V gene. CDR3 DNA: TGCGCCAGCAGCTTGGTGGCAGGGGGCACTGAAGCTTTCTTT. Protein product: CASSLVAGGTEAFF. Variable domain in full (rest from reference TRBV5-1 and TRBJ1-1): KAGVTQTPRYLIKTRGQQVTLSCSPISGHRSVSWYQQTPGQGLQFLFEYFSETQRNKGNFPGRFSGRQFSNSRSEMNVSTLELGDSALYLCASSLVAGGTEAFFGQGTRLTVV.

This clone has just one count. The chain couples TRBV5-5 to TRBJ2-6; D is unresolved. Trimming took off 0 bases at V and 0 bases at J, with 7 bases between the two ends. Looked up from germline, CDR1 is SGHKS and CDR2 is YYEKEE (reference sequence). The CDR3 is made up of 16 amino acids. CDR3 protein: CASSLGHNSGANVLTF. CDR3 in DNA: TGTGCCAGCAGCTTGGGACACAACTCTGGGGCCAACGTCCTGACTTTC.

This chain links TRBV28 with TRBJ2-3; the match to TRBD1 covers 10 bases. The CDR3 totals 14 residues. Trimming removed 5 bases from V and 9 bases from J; junction bases left unmatched: 8. The V gene's germline CDR1 is MDHEN and CDR2 SYDVKM. CDR3 region: CASSGRTGGRTQYF. CDR3 nucleotide sequence: TGTGCCAGCAGTGGTCGGACAGGGGGGAGGACGCAGTATTTT.

As for this clone: Other DNA sequences from this sample encode an identical CDR3 as well. This rearrangement joins TRBV28 to TRBJ2-7; 7 bases are a match to TRBD1. Germline V gene lookup returns CDR1 MDHEN and CDR2 SYDVKM. This CDR3 comprises 13 residues. J gave up 3 bases and V 3 bases, and 2 bases lay outside the gene matches. CDR3 sequence: CASSFRDSYEQYF. CDR3 nucleotides: TGTGCCAGCAGTTTCCGGGACAGCTACGAGCAGTACTTC.

A few counts support this clone. Written as DNA, the CDR3 is TGTGCCACCAGCAGAGTTCCAGGGGGGCTTGGCTACACCTTC. This translates into CATSRVPGGLGYTF. The genes are TRBV15 and TRBJ1-2; 7 nucleotides line up with TRBD1. The CDR3 consists of 14 residues. With 1 base clipped from V and 7 bases from J, the junction kept 6 bases outside the gene matches. The germline V gene encodes CDR1 LNHNV and CDR2 YYDKDF (reference sequence).

With respect to this clone: Additional DNA sequences in this sample encode the identical CDR3. The genes are TRBV11-2 and TRBJ2-2; D gene unclear. The ends were cut back, 1 base at V and 6 bases at J, with 6 bases in the middle. The CDR3 length is 13 residues. CDR1 is SGHAT and CDR2 is FQNNGV in the germline V gene. The CDR3 is CASSLVRAGELFF. The CDR3 coding sequence is TGTGCCAGCAGCTTAGTGCGTGCCGGGGAGCTGTTTTTT.

This sequence joins TRBV28 and TRBJ1-2; tentative D call: TRBD1 (5 bases). This CDR3 is 14 amino acids long. Trimming took off 6 bases at V and 4 bases at J, with 15 bases between the two ends. Germline values: CDR1 MDHEN, CDR2 SYDVKM. The CDR3 spells CASSPDSRPYGYTF. The CDR3 bases are TGTGCCAGCAGCCCCGACAGTAGGCCCTATGGCTACACCTTC.

This clone was seen once. CDR3 amino acids: CASSPQGRNTEAFF. DNA of the CDR3: TGTGCCAGCAGCCCACAGGGGAGGAACACTGAAGCTTTCTTT. V gene TRBV7-2 combines with J gene TRBJ1-1, with 7 bases identical to TRBD1. The CDR3 totals 14 residues. V dropped 5 bases and J dropped 1; count of bases not matched to a gene: 4. Germline V gives CDR1 SGHTA, CDR2 FQGNSA.

This clone showed up just once. CDR3: CASAGGRIYNEQFF. The CDR3 bases are TGTGCCAGCGCCGGCGGGAGGATCTACAATGAGCAGTTCTTC. The chain combines TRBV18 with TRBJ2-1, with TRBD2 matching over 8 bases. Germline loops: CDR1 KGHSH, CDR2 LQKENI. The CDR3 covers 14 residues. After removal of 8 bases from V and 3 bases from J, the junction contained 6 bases not matched to a gene.

The chain recombines TRBV19 with TRBJ1-1, with D unresolved. Looked up from germline, CDR1 is LNHDA and CDR2 is SQIVND (reference sequence). V shed 3 bases and J shed 4 bases, with 24 bases lying between them. This CDR3 spans 18 amino acids. CDR3 residues: CASSISHGQIFRGTEAFF. In DNA form, the CDR3 reads TGTGCCAGTAGTATTTCCCACGGCCAGATATTCCGAGGCACTGAAGCTTTCTTT.

This clone was recorded once. The gene calls are TRBV6-5 and TRBJ2-2; D is undetermined. V was trimmed by 0 bases and J by 3 bases, leaving 8 bases between them. The germline V gene has CDR1 MNHEY and CDR2 SVGAGI. This CDR3 spans 15 amino acids. The CDR3 reads CASSYSTSDTGELFF. In DNA, the CDR3 is TGTGCCAGCAGTTACTCCACCTCGGACACCGGGGAGCTGTTTTTT.

This sequence joins TRBV2 and TRBJ1-1, with D hard to call. The germline V and J ends were trimmed by 5 bases and 7 bases, with 8 bases remaining between them. Germline CDR1 is SNHLY and CDR2 is FYNNEI. This CDR3 spans 11 amino acids. The CDR3 sequence: CASSSGVEAFF. The CDR3 region has the DNA TGTGCCAGCAGTTCCGGGGTTGAAGCTTTCTTT.

The chain recombines TRBV4-3 with TRBJ2-1, with TRBD2 identical over 10 bases. Germline trimming cut 0 bases from V and 3 bases from J; bases unmatched to any gene: 14. CDR1 and CDR2 (germline): LGHNA, YSLEER. This CDR3 comprises 20 residues. CDR3 residues: CASSQDQSQREGSHYNEQFF. For the CDR3, the DNA is TGCGCCAGCAGCCAAGATCAGTCCCAGCGGGAGGGCTCCCACTACAATGAGCAGTTCTTC.

The chain recombines TRBV27 with TRBJ2-1; no firm D call. CDR3 length equals 13 residues. V was cut by 0 bases and J by 7 bases, with 7 bases left in between. Germline CDR1 MNHEY, CDR2 SMNVEV (reference sequence). The CDR3 here is CASSLSAGNEQFF. The DNA of the CDR3 is TGTGCCAGCAGTTTATCCGCCGGGAATGAGCAGTTCTTC.

Details on this clone: Other DNA sequences in this sample translate to the same CDR3. The chain uses TRBV10-3 and TRBJ2-5, with 7 bases that match TRBD1. J gave up 0 bases and V 0 bases, and 4 bases lay outside the gene matches. This CDR3 region has 16 residues. CDR1 ENHRY and CDR2 SYGVKD come from the germline V gene. CDR3 nucleotide sequence: TGTGCCATCAGTGAGTCGACAGGGTCGTACCAAGAGACCCAGTACTTC. Its protein product is CAISESTGSYQETQYF.

The chain couples TRBV18 to TRBJ1-2; TRBD1 matches 8 bases. After removal of 6 bases from V and 3 bases from J, the junction contained 9 bases not matched to a gene. The V gene's germline CDR1 is KGHSH and CDR2 LQKENI. The CDR3 covers 15 residues. The CDR3 region is CASSPGQGRDYGYTF. CDR3 in DNA: TGTGCCAGCTCCCCTGGACAGGGCCGGGACTATGGCTACACCTTC.